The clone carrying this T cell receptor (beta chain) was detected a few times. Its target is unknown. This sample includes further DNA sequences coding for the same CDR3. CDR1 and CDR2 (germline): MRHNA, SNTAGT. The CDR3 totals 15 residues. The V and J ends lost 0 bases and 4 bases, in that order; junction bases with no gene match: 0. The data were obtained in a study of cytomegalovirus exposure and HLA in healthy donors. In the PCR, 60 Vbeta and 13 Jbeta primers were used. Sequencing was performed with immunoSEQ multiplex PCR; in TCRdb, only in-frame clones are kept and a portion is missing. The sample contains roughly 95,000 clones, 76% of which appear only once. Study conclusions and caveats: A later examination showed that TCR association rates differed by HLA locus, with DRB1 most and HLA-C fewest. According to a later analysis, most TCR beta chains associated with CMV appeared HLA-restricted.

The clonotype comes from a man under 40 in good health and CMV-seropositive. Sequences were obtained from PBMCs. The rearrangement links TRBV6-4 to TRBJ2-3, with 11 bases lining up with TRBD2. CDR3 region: CASSDSSGGADTQYF. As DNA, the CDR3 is TGTGCCAGCAGTGACTCTAGCGGGGGGGCAGATACGCAGTATTTT.